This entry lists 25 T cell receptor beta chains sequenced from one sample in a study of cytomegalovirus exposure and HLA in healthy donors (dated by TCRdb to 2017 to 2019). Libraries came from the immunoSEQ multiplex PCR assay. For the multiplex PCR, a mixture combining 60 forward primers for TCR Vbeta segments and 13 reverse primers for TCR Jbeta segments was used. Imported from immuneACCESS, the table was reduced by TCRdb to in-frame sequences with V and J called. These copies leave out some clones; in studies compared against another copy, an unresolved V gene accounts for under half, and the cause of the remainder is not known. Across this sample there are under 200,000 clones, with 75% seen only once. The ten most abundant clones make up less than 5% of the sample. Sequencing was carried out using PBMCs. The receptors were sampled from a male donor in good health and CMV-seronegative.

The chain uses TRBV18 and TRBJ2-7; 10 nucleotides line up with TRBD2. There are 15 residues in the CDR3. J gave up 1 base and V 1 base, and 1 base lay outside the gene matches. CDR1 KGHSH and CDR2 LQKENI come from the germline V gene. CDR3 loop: CASSPRSGGSYEQYF. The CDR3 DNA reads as TGTGCCAGCTCACCACGTAGCGGGGGGTCCTACGAGCAGTACTTC.

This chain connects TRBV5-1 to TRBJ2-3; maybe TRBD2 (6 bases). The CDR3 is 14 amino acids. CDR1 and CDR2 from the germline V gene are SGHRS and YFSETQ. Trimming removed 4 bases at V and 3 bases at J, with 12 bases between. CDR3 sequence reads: CASSRSLATDTQYF. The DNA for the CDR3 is TGCGCCAGCAGCCGTTCACTAGCAACAGATACGCAGTATTTT.

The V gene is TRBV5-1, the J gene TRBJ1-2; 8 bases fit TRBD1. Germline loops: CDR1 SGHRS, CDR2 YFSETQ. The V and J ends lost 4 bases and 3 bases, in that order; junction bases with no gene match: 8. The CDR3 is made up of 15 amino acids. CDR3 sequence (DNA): TGCGCCAGCAGCCTAGAACAGGGGGAGTACTATGGCTACACCTTC. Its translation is CASSLEQGEYYGYTF. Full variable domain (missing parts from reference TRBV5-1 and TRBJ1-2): KAGVTQTPRYLIKTRGQQVTLSCSPISGHRSVSWYQQTPGQGLQFLFEYFSETQRNKGNFPGRFSGRQFSNSRSEMNVSTLELGDSALYLCASSLEQGEYYGYTFGSGTRLTVV.

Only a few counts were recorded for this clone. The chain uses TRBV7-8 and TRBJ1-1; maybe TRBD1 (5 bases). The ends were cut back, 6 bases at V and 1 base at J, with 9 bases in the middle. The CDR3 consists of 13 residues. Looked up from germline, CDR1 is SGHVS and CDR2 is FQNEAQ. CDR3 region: CASRGRGNTEAFF. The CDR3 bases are TGTGCCAGCAGGGGAAGGGGGAACACTGAAGCTTTCTTT.

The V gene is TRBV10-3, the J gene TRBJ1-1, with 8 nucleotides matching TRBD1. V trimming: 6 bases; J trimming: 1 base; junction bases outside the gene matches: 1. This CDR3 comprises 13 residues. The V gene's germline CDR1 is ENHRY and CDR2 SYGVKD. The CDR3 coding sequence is TGTGCCATCAGAGGGACAGGGAACACTGAAGCTTTCTTT. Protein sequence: CAIRGTGNTEAFF.

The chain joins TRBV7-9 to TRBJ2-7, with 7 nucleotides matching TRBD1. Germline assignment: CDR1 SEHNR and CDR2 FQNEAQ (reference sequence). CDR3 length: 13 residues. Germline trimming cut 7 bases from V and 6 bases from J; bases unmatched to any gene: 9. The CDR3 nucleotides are TGTGCCAGCAAACAGGGGAACGGCGGCGAGCAGTACTTC. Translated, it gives CASKQGNGGEQYF.

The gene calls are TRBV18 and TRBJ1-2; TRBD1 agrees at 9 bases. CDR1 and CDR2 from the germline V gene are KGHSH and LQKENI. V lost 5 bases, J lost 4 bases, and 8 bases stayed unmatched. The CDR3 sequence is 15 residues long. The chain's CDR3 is CASSSTGGGSYGYTF. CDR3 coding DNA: TGTGCCAGCTCATCGACAGGGGGAGGGAGCTATGGCTACACCTTC.

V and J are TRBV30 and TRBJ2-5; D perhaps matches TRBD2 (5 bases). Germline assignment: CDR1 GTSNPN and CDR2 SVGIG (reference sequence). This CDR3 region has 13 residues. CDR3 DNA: TGTGCTGGAGGACCAGGATTGGGGGAGACCCAGTACTTC. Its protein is CAGGPGLGETQYF.

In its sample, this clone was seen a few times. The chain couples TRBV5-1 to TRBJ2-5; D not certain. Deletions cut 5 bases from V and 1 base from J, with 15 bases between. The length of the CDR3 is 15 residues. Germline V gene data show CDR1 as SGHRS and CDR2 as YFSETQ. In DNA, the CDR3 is TGCGCCAGCAGAGATGATAGAGTCCTCCAAGAGACCCAGTACTTC. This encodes CASRDDRVLQETQYF.

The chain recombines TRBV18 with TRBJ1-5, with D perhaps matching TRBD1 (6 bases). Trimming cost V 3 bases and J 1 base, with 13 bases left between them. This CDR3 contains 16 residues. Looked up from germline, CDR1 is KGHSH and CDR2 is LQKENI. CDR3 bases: TGTGCCAGCTCACCGACCGGGACAACGAGCAATCAGCCCCAGCATTTT. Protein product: CASSPTGTTSNQPQHF.

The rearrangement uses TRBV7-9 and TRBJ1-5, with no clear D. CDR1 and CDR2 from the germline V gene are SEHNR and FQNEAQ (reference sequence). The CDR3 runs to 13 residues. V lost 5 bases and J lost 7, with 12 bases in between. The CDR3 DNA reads TGTGCCAGCAGCCCCTCCGGGAGCCAGCCCCAGCATTTT. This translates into CASSPSGSQPQHF.

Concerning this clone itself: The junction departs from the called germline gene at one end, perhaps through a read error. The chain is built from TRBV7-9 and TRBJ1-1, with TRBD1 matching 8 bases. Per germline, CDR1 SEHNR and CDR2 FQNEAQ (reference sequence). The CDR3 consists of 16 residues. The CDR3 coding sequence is TGTTCCAGCAGCTCCGCTCGGCAGGGGGCGTCATCTGAAGCTTTCTTT. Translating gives CSSSSARQGASSEAFF. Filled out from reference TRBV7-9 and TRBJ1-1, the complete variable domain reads DTGVSQNPRHKITKRGQNVTFRCDPISEHNRLYWYRQTLGQGPEFLTYFQNEAQLEKSRLLSDRFSAERPKGSFSTLEIQRTEQGDSAMYLCSSSSARQGASSEAFFGQGTRLTVV.

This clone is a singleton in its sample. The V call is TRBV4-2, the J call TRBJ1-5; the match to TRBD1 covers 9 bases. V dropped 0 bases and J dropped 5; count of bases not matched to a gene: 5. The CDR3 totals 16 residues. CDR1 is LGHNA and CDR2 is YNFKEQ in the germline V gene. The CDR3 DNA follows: TGTGCCAGCAGCCAAGAAACAGGGGGCCCCCATCAGCCCCAGCATTTT. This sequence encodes CASSQETGGPHQPQHF.

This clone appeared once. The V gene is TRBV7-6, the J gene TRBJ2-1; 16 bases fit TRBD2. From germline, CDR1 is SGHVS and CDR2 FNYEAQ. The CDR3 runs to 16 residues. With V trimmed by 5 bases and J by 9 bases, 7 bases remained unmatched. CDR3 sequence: CASSPGTSGGAVEQFF. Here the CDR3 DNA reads TGTGCCAGCAGCCCCGGGACTAGCGGGGGGGCTGTTGAGCAGTTCTTC.

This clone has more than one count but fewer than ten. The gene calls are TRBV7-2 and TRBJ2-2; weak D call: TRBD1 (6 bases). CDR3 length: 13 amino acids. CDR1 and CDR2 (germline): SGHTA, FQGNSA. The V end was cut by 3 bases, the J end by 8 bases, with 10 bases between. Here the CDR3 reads CASSFRGSGELFF. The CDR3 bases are TGTGCCAGCAGCTTTAGGGGGTCGGGGGAGCTGTTTTTT.

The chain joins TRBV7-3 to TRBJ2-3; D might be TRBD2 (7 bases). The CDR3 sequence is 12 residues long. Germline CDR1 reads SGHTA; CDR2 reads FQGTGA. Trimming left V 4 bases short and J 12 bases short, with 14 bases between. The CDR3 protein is CASSSQGGGQYF. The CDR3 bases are TGTGCCAGCAGCTCCCAAGGGGGGGGCCAGTATTTT.

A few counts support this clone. The CDR3 protein is CASSFLQGNEQYF. CDR3 nucleotide sequence: TGTGCCAGCAGCTTCCTGCAGGGGAACGAGCAGTACTTC. The chain recombines TRBV7-2 with TRBJ2-7; possible D gene TRBD1, 6 bases. Trimming removed 3 bases from V and 5 bases from J, with 11 bases in between. This CDR3 has 13 amino acids. Germline V gene lookup returns CDR1 SGHTA and CDR2 FQGNSA.

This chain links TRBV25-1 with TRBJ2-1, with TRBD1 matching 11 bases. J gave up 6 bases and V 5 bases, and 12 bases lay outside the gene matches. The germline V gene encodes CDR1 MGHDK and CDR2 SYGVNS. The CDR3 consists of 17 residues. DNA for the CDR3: TGTGCCAGCAGTCAAACCCCTGGGGGACAGGGGGTCAATGAGCAGTTCTTC. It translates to CASSQTPGGQGVNEQFF. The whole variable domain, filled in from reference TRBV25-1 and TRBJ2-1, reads EADIYQTPRYLVIGTGKKITLECSQTMGHDKMYWYQQDPGMELHLIHYSYGVNSTEKGDLSSESTVSRIRTEHFPLTLESARPSHTSQYLCASSQTPGGQGVNEQFFGPGTRLTVL.

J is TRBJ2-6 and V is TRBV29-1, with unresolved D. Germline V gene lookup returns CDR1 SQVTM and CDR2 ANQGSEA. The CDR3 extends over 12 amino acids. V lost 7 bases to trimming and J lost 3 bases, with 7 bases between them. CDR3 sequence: CSAAGGANVLTF. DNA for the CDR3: TGCAGCGCGGCAGGTGGGGCCAACGTCCTGACTTTC.

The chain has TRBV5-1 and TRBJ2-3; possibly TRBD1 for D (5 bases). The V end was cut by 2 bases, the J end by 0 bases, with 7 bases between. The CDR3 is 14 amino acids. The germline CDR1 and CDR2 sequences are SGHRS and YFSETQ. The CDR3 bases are TGCGCCAGCAGCTTACCAGGGAGCACAGATACGCAGTATTTT. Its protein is CASSLPGSTDTQYF.

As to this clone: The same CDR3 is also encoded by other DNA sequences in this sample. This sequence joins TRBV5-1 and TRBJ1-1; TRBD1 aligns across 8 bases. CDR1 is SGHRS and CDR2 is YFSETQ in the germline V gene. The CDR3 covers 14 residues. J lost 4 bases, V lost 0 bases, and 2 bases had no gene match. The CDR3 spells CASSLDRGGTEAFF. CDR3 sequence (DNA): TGCGCCAGCAGCTTGGACAGGGGGGGCACTGAAGCTTTCTTT.

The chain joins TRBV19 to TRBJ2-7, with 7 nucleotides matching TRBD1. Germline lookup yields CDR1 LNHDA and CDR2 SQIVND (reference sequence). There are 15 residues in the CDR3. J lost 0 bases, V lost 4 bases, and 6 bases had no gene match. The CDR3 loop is CASSRGQSSSYEQYF. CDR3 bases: TGTGCCAGTAGTAGGGGACAGTCATCCTCCTACGAGCAGTACTTC.

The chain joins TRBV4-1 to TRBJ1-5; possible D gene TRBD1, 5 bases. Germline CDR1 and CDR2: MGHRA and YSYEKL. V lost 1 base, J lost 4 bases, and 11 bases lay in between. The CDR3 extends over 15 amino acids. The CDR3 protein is CASSQAGDGNQPQHF. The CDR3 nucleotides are TGCGCCAGCAGCCAAGCGGGGGATGGGAATCAGCCCCAGCATTTT.

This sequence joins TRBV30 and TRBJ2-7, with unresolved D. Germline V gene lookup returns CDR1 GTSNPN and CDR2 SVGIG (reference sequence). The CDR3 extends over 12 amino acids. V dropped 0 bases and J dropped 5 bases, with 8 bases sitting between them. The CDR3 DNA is TGTGCCTGGAGTGTATACGGTCACGAGCAGTACTTC. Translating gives CAWSVYGHEQYF.

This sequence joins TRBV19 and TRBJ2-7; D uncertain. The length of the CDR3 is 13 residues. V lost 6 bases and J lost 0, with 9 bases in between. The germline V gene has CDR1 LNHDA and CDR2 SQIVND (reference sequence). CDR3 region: CASSRSVSYEQYF. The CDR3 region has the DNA TGTGCCAGTAGCCGTTCGGTCTCCTACGAGCAGTACTTC.